This T cell receptor (beta chain) was sequenced during a study of Tregs in tolerant kidney transplant recipients. Unstimulated Tregs (CD4+CD25+CD127-) and CD4+CD25- non-Tregs were sorted from PBMCs. Remarks on this clone: The same CDR3 is also encoded by other DNA sequences in this sample.

The protocol was immunoSEQ multiplex PCR, while the TCRdb copy is restricted to in-frame clones and leaves out a portion. The sample yields 92,000 or so clones, around nine tenths seen once. V lost 5 bases to trimming and J lost 2 bases, with 9 bases between them. CDR1 is MNHEY and CDR2 is SMNVEV in the germline V gene (reference sequence). The CDR3 has 13 amino acids. The V and J genes are TRBV27 and TRBJ1-1; D unresolved. Sequenced sample: CD8+ T cells from blood. The clonotype comes from a human donor in good health. Here the CDR3 DNA reads TGTGCCAGCAGTCTGCGACAAAACACTGAAGCTTTCTTT. This encodes CASSLRQNTEAFF.